The TCR beta chain under discussion was sequenced for a study of OX40 agonist ivuxolimab in advanced cancers. The germline CDR1 and CDR2 sequences are MNHEY and SMNVEV (reference sequence). The CDR3 is 15 amino acids. V was pared by 6 bases and J by 6 bases, with 18 bases between. Produced via immunoSEQ multiplex PCR; TCRdb's table is partial and in-frame only. The sample lists over 15,000 clones, 86% occurring once. This sequence joins TRBV27 and TRBJ2-1; TRBD1 is a possible D gene (8 bases). This receptor was obtained from an adult with an advanced solid tumor such as melanoma, head and neck, liver or kidney cancer. The material sequenced was CD4+ or CD8+ T cells sorted from blood, taken in a trial of the OX40 agonist ivuxolimab. Here the CDR3 reads CASSNRGGVSNEQFF. The CDR3 DNA is TGTGCCAGCAGCAACAGGGGGGGGGTGTCCAATGAGCAGTTCTTC.